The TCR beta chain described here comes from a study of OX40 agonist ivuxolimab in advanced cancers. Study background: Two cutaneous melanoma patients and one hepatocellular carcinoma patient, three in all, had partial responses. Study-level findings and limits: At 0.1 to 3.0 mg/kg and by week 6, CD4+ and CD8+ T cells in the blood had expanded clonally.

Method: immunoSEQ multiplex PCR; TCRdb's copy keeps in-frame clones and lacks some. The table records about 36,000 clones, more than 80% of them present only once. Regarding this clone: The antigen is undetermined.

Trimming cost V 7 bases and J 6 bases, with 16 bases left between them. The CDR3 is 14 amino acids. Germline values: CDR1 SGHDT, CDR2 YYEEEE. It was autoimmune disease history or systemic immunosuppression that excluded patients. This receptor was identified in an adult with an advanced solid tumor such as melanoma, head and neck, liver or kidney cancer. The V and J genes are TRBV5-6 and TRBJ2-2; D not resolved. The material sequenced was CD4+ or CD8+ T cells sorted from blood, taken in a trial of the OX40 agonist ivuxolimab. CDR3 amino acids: CASALGSQSGELFF. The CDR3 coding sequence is TGTGCCAGCGCCCTAGGCAGCCAATCCGGGGAGCTGTTTTTT.